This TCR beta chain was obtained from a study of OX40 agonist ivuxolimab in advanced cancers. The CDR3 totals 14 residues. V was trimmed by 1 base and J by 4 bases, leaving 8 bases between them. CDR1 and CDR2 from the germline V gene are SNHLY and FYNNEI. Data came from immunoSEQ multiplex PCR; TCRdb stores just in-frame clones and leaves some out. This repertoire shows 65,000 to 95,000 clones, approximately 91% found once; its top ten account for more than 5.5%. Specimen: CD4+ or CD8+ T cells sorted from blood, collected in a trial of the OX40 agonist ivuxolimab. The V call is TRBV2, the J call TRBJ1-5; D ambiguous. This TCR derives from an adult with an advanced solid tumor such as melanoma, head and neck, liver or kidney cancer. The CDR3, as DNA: TGTGCCAGCAGTGAAGAGGCAGGAAATCAGCCCCAGCATTTT. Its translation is CASSEEAGNQPQHF.